A selection of T cell receptor beta chains follows, all from one sample in a study of T cells in Graves' hyperthyroidism and ophthalmopathy. TCRdb reprocessed the multiplex PCR reads with MiXCR, giving one entry per CDR3 protein. This sample has about 420,000 distinct CDR3 sequences, with 15% to 19% found just once. Specimen: blood. The receptors were gathered from a woman between 18 and 30 years old with Graves' hyperthyroidism. CDR3s include the opening cysteine and the closing phenylalanine or tryptophan. D genes are given only for firm matches. Clone size is not always given. Where it is, it says once, few, many or a class for expanded clones.

>TRBV7-3|TRBD2|TRBJ2-1|many
CASSLFGTSGRATYNEQFF
TGTGCCAGCAGCTTATTCGGGACTAGCGGGAGGGCAACGTACAATGAGCAGTTCTTC
>TRBV28|TRBD1|TRBJ2-2|.
CASSHGTDLTGELFF
TGTGCCAGCAGCCACGGGACAGACCTCACCGGGGAGCTGTTTTTT
>TRBV4-3|TRBD1|TRBJ2-7|many
CASSQVQGISYEQYF
TGCGCCAGCAGCCAAGTACAGGGGATCTCCTACGAGCAGTACTTC
>TRBV11-2|.|TRBJ2-3|many
CASSPQTMAGTDTQYF
TGTGCCAGCAGCCCGCAGACGATGGCGGGTACAGATACGCAGTATTTT
>TRBV15|.|TRBJ1-4|few
CATSRDLSGVRGEKLFF
TGTGCCACCAGCAGAGATCTAAGCGGAGTGCGCGGTGAAAAACTGTTTTTT
>TRBV5-1|.|TRBJ2-4|few
CASSRTGQRAKNIQYF
TGCGCCAGCAGCAGAACAGGGCAGCGGGCCAAAAACATTCAGTACTTC
>TRBV29-1|.|TRBJ1-3|few
CSVEAGVSGNTIYF
TGCAGCGTTGAAGCCGGGGTATCAGGAAACACCATATATTTT
>TRBV11-2|.|TRBJ2-1|.
CASSWGRGGDNEQFF
TGTGCCAGCAGCTGGGGTAGGGGGGGGGACAATGAGCAGTTCTTC
>TRBV7-9|.|TRBJ2-1|many
CASSLVAGDSYNEQFF
TGTGCCAGCAGCTTAGTTGCTGGGGACTCCTACAATGAGCAGTTCTTC
>TRBV11-1|.|TRBJ2-3|many
CASSYGGLDTQYF
TGTGCCAGCAGTTACGGCGGGTTAGATACGCAGTATTTT
>TRBV4-2|.|TRBJ1-5|.
CASSQEEQGGQPQHF
TGTGCCAGCAGCCAAGAGGAGCAGGGCGGGCAGCCCCAGCATTTT
>TRBV27|TRBD2|TRBJ2-1|few
CASSLTSGAFNEQFF
TGTGCCAGCAGTTTAACTAGCGGTGCCTTTAATGAGCAGTTCTTC
>TRBV10-3|.|TRBJ2-3|few
CAITDTDTQYF
TGTGCCATCACCGACACAGATACGCAGTATTTT
>TRBV20-1|.|TRBJ1-5|few
CSAKFPGLDNQPQHF
TGCAGTGCCAAATTCCCCGGACTGGACAATCAGCCCCAGCATTTT
>TRBV6-2/TRBV6-3|.|TRBJ1-5|many
CASRPLLIRGGNQPQHF
TGTGCCAGCAGGCCCCTACTTATCAGGGGAGGAAATCAGCCCCAGCATTTT
>TRBV2|TRBD1|TRBJ1-5|many
CASSDDRGYSNQPQHF
TGTGCCAGCAGCGATGACAGGGGCTATAGCAATCAGCCCCAGCATTTT
>TRBV12-3/TRBV12-4|.|TRBJ1-4|many
CASSLGSTVKNEKLFF
TGTGCCAGCAGTCTAGGATCGACAGTCAAGAATGAAAAACTGTTTTTT
>TRBV5-1|.|TRBJ2-1|few
CASSLEAGYNEQFF
TGCGCCAGCAGCTTGGAAGCAGGGTACAATGAGCAGTTCTTC
>TRBV4-1|.|TRBJ2-1|many
CASSPTTYNEQFF
TGCGCCAGCAGCCCGACTACCTACAATGAGCAGTTCTTC
>TRBV6-5|TRBD2|TRBJ2-1|few
CASSYPGGVPRKQFF
TGTGCCAGCAGTTATCCCGGGGGGGTACCGAGGAAGCAGTTCTTC
>TRBV19|.|TRBJ1-4|.
CASSIAPFGGELGKLFF
TGTGCCAGTAGTATCGCCCCTTTCGGGGGCGAACTTGGAAAACTGTTTTTT
>TRBV2|.|TRBJ1-2|many
CASSPDWGYTF
TGTGCCAGCAGTCCGGACTGGGGCTACACCTTC
>TRBV5-1|TRBD1|TRBJ1-2|many
CASSPQGAGNGYTF
TGCGCCAGCAGTCCCCAGGGGGCCGGGAATGGCTACACCTTC
>TRBV14|.|TRBJ2-3|many
CASSPRTGSTDTQYF
TGTGCCAGCAGCCCCCGGACGGGAAGCACAGATACGCAGTATTTT
>TRBV12-3/TRBV12-4|TRBD2|TRBJ2-7|many
CASSQREGSYERYF
TGTGCCAGCAGTCAGCGGGAGGGCTCCTACGAGCGGTACTTC
>TRBV24-1|TRBD2|TRBJ2-7|many
CATSDLGASGAYEQYF
TGTGCCACCAGTGATTTGGGGGCTAGCGGAGCCTACGAGCAGTACTTC
>TRBV9|.|TRBJ1-2|.
CASSVRAQGYGYTF
TGTGCCAGCAGCGTACGGGCACAGGGCTATGGCTACACCTTC
>TRBV18|.|TRBJ1-5|many
CASSPLGGNSNQPQHF
TGTGCCAGCTCACCACTTGGAGGGAATAGCAATCAGCCCCAGCATTTT
>TRBV6-1|.|TRBJ2-7|many
CASSYLIQGGIYEQYF
TGTGCCAGCAGTTACCTTATACAGGGGGGGATCTACGAGCAGTACTTC
>TRBV11-1|.|TRBJ2-1|many
CASKGSTHNEQFF
TGTGCCAGCAAAGGGTCAACACACAATGAGCAGTTCTTC
>TRBV10-2|.|TRBJ2-6|few
CASSEHGSSGANVLTF
TGCGCCAGCAGTGAGCATGGGAGCTCTGGGGCCAACGTCCTGACTTTC
>TRBV4-1|.|TRBJ2-5|.
CASSQGVTGITKTQYF
TGCGCCAGCAGCCAAGGGGTGACCGGGATCACCAAGACCCAGTACTTC
>TRBV3-1|.|TRBJ1-5|many
CASSQDLRGNQPQHF
TGTGCCAGCAGCCAAGACCTGAGGGGGAATCAGCCCCAGCATTTT
>TRBV11-1|TRBD1|TRBJ2-3|.
CASSLARDRALDTQYF
TGTGCCAGCAGCTTAGCTCGGGACAGGGCTTTAGATACGCAGTATTTT
>TRBV10-3|.|TRBJ1-4|.
CAISESPTTGANEKLFF
TGTGCCATCAGTGAGTCCCCCACGACAGGAGCTAATGAAAAACTGTTTTTT
>TRBV28|.|TRBJ1-5|many
CASSFTGIKGQPQHF
TGTGCCAGCAGTTTCACAGGGATCAAGGGGCAGCCCCAGCATTTT
>TRBV28|.|TRBJ1-3|few
CASRTIGGGNTIYF
TGTGCCAGCAGGACAATTGGAGGTGGAAACACCATATATTTT
>TRBV11-2|TRBD1|TRBJ1-1|many
CASSLGDRGTEAFF
TGTGCCAGCAGCTTAGGGGACAGGGGAACTGAAGCTTTCTTT
>TRBV6-1|.|TRBJ2-3|many
CASGSTDTQYF
TGTGCCAGCGGTTCTACAGATACGCAGTATTTT
>TRBV7-2|.|TRBJ1-1|many
CASSLAGSGTEAFF
TGTGCCAGCAGCTTAGCGGGCAGTGGAACTGAAGCTTTCTTT
>TRBV5-5|.|TRBJ2-2|.
CASNIGTNTGELFF
TGTGCCAGCAATATCGGGACAAACACCGGGGAGCTGTTTTTT
>TRBV6-4|.|TRBJ2-1|few
CASSDIAFGSNEQFF
TGTGCCAGCAGTGACATTGCATTTGGGAGCAATGAGCAGTTCTTC
>TRBV14|.|TRBJ2-1|.
CASSQDMLKQQFF
TGTGCCAGCAGCCAAGATATGTTGAAACAGCAGTTCTTC
>TRBV6-1|TRBD2|TRBJ2-1|many
CASSSTSGGWNEQFF
TGTGCCAGCAGTTCCACTAGCGGGGGTTGGAATGAGCAGTTCTTC
>TRBV12-5|.|TRBJ2-3|.
CASGRGYTDTQYF
TGTGCTAGTGGCCGGGGGTACACAGATACGCAGTATTTT
>TRBV7-2|.|TRBJ2-5|many
CASSSFGGTRLETQYF
TGTGCCAGCAGCTCGTTCGGTGGGACCAGACTAGAGACCCAGTACTTC
>TRBV20-1|.|TRBJ2-7|.
CSASPIAGAWEQYF
TGCAGTGCCTCGCCCATAGCTGGGGCCTGGGAGCAGTACTTC
>TRBV20-1|.|TRBJ1-5|.
CSAIIGGRGNSNQPQHF
TGCAGTGCCATCATAGGGGGACGGGGGAATAGCAATCAGCCCCAGCATTTT
>TRBV28|TRBD1|TRBJ1-1|many
CASSMDRGDTEAFF
TGTGCCAGCAGCATGGACAGGGGCGACACTGAAGCTTTCTTT
>TRBV11-2|TRBD2|TRBJ2-7|many
CASSLWGGGTSGKGEQYF
TGTGCCAGCAGCTTATGGGGCGGGGGGACTAGCGGGAAAGGCGAGCAGTACTTC
>TRBV7-2|.|TRBJ2-5|many
CASSLGHGQETQYF
TGTGCCAGCAGCTTAGGCCATGGTCAAGAGACCCAGTACTTC
>TRBV27|TRBD2|TRBJ2-1|.
CASSPGLAYKQFF
TGTGCCAGCTCCCCCGGACTAGCGTATAAGCAGTTCTTC
>TRBV5-1|.|TRBJ1-1|many
CASSLVGQQNTEAFF
TGCGCCAGCAGCTTGGTAGGACAGCAGAACACTGAAGCTTTCTTT